The 27 T cell receptor beta chains presented below share a single source sample, sequenced in a study of T cells after yellow fever vaccination. MiXCR was run by TCRdb on the 5' RACE reads, yielding one entry per CDR3 protein. The sample records about 550,000 distinct CDR3 sequences, 15% to 20% being singletons. The material was PBMCs, obtained 15 days after the yellow fever booster vaccination. Source of these receptors: a man aged 25-45 years who received the YFV17D yellow fever vaccine.

A few counts support this clonotype. V and J are TRBV7-9 and TRBJ2-1; TRBD2 matches at 10 bases. The J segment lost 7 bases and the V segment lost 5 bases, leaving 8 bases of the junction unmatched. The V gene's germline CDR1 is SEHNR and CDR2 FQNEAQ (reference sequence). This CDR3 spans 15 amino acids. The CDR3, as DNA: TGTGCCAGCAGCGCTTGGACTAGCGGCGAAAATGAGCAGTTCTTC. It encodes CASSAWTSGENEQFF.

In this sample, this clonotype turned up a few times. V and J are TRBV5-1 and TRBJ1-6; 11 bases fit TRBD1. The CDR3 extends over 16 amino acids. Germline-derived CDR1 and CDR2 are SGHRS and YFSETQ. The J segment lost 10 bases and the V segment lost 4 bases, leaving 10 bases of the junction unmatched. The CDR3, as DNA: TGCGCCAGCAGCGCCGAGGGACAGGGGGTGGGATCACCCCTCCACTTT. This encodes CASSAEGQGVGSPLHF. Combining the CDR3 with reference TRBV5-1 and TRBJ1-6 gives the whole variable domain KAGVTQTPRYLIKTRGQQVTLSCSPISGHRSVSWYQQTPGQGLQFLFEYFSETQRNKGNFPGRFSGRQFSNSRSEMNVSTLELGDSALYLCASSAEGQGVGSPLHFGNGTRLTVT.

This clonotype was found a few times. At one of its ends the junction is not consistent with the germline gene, which may arise from a read error. V gene TRBV7-2 combines with J gene TRBJ2-7; D gene unclear. CDR3 length: 13 amino acids. The germline V gene has CDR1 SGHTA and CDR2 FQGNSA. This CDR3 is CGSSQRHTYEQYF. The CDR3 DNA reads TGTGGCAGCAGCCAGCGTCATACCTACGAGCAGTACTTC.

The CDR3 DNA follows: TGCAGTGCTAGGGAAACAGGGAATTACGAGCAGTACTTC. This sequence encodes CSARETGNYEQYF. The V and J genes are TRBV20-1 and TRBJ2-7; the D gene is possibly TRBD1 (6 bases). CDR3 length: 13 residues. Looked up from germline, CDR1 is DFQATT and CDR2 is SNEGSKA (reference sequence). The V gene lost 3 bases and the J gene lost 4 bases, with 13 bases spanning the gap.

This sequence joins TRBV11-2 and TRBJ2-7, with TRBD2 identical over 11 bases. The CDR3 has 15 residues. J lost 4 bases, V lost 5 bases, and 7 bases had no gene match. The germline V gene has CDR1 SGHAT and CDR2 FQNNGV. DNA for the CDR3: TGTGCCAGCAGCGCCACTAGCGGGAGCGGATACGAGCAGTACTTC. This codes for CASSATSGSGYEQYF.

This clonotype showed up just a few times. The V and J genes are TRBV9 and TRBJ2-1, with D perhaps given as TRBD1 or TRBD2 (6 bases each). Trimming left V 0 bases short and J 0 bases short, with 16 bases between. The CDR3 runs 18 residues. Looked up from germline, CDR1 is SGDLS and CDR2 is YYNGEE. CDR3 sequence: CASSVVGGGRDSYNEQFF. DNA for the CDR3: TGTGCCAGCAGCGTAGTCGGAGGGGGACGGGACTCCTACAATGAGCAGTTCTTC.

The rearrangement links TRBV7-9 to TRBJ2-5; tentative D call: TRBD1 (5 bases). This CDR3 has 15 residues. V gave up 5 bases and J gave up 2 bases, with 15 bases separating them. CDR1 and CDR2 (germline): SEHNR, FQNEAQ (reference sequence). This CDR3 reads CASSPPVGRQETQYF. DNA for the CDR3: TGTGCCAGCAGCCCCCCGGTGGGGCGACAAGAGACCCAGTACTTC.

This clonotype has just one count. The chain employs TRBV12-3 or TRBV12-4 and TRBJ1-1; no clear D gene. This CDR3 is built from 13 residues. The V end lost 6 bases, the J end lost 3 bases, and 11 bases lay between the germline ends. This chain's CDR3 is CASRPDGYTEAFF. The CDR3 coding sequence is TGTGCCAGCAGGCCTGACGGATACACTGAAGCTTTCTTT.

This clonotype occurred a few times. This sequence joins TRBV5-1 and TRBJ1-2, with a weak D call TRBD1 (5 bases). There are 14 residues in the CDR3. CDR1 and CDR2 (germline): SGHRS, YFSETQ. Deletions cut 5 bases from V and 0 bases from J, with 11 bases between. The CDR3 is CASSSDTANYGYTF. The CDR3 DNA reads TGCGCCAGCAGTTCGGACACCGCTAACTATGGCTACACCTTC.

This clonotype came up a few times. The chain employs TRBV4-2 and TRBJ2-1; 12 bases match TRBD1. The CDR3 sequence is 16 residues long. With V trimmed by 4 bases and J by 8 bases, 9 bases remained unmatched. Germline CDR1 is LGHNA and CDR2 is YNFKEQ. This chain's CDR3 is CASSLHGTGGGDEQFF. CDR3 in DNA: TGTGCCAGCAGCCTCCACGGGACAGGGGGCGGGGATGAGCAGTTCTTC.

The gene calls are TRBV6-1 and TRBJ2-2, with D possibly being TRBD2 (6 bases). The CDR3 contains 16 residues. Germline CDR1 reads MNHNS; CDR2 reads SASEGT. Trimming pared 8 bases from V and 6 bases from J, leaving 22 bases between. This CDR3 reads CASRALAGKKAGELFF. The CDR3 DNA follows: TGTGCCAGCCGGGCCTTGGCGGGAAAGAAGGCCGGGGAGCTGTTTTTT.

This clonotype came up once. Since the CDR3 does not end with the conserved phenylalanine or tryptophan, this likely comes from a read error. This chain connects TRBV7-9 to TRBJ2-1, with TRBD2 matching over 13 bases. The V and J ends lost 5 bases and 7 bases, in that order; junction bases with no gene match: 8. The CDR3 extends over 16 amino acids. Germline CDR1 is SEHNR and CDR2 is FQNEAQ (reference sequence). The CDR3, as DNA: TGTGCCAGCAGCCTGATCGGGACTAGCGGGACTAATGAGCAGTTCCTC. Protein sequence: CASSLIGTSGTNEQFL.

This rearrangement joins TRBV20-1 to TRBJ2-1; no clear D. Germline V gene sequence: CDR1 DFQATT, CDR2 SNEGSKA (reference sequence). CDR3 length equals 11 residues. Deletions cut 0 bases from V and 16 bases from J, with 13 bases between. The CDR3 reads CSARDSPHSFF. DNA of the CDR3: TGCAGTGCTAGAGATTCTCCCCACTCCTTCTTC.

The chain joins TRBV20-1 to TRBJ2-7, with D possibly matching TRBD1 (7 bases). V lost 2 bases, J lost 3 bases, and 20 bases lay in between. CDR1 and CDR2 (germline): DFQATT, SNEGSKA (reference sequence). CDR3 length: 16 amino acids. This CDR3 reads CSARSFGAGQYYEQYF. DNA for the CDR3: TGCAGTGCTAGATCCTTCGGGGCGGGACAGTACTACGAGCAGTACTTC.

The chain employs TRBV18 and TRBJ2-4; unclear D gene. CDR3 length: 18 residues. V was pared by 1 base and J by 2 bases, with 18 bases between. The germline V gene encodes CDR1 KGHSH and CDR2 LQKENI. The CDR3 DNA reads as TGTGCCAGCTCACCACGGAGAGGCGGCGATGAGTCCAAAAACATTCAGTACTTC. As protein: CASSPRRGGDESKNIQYF.

The V gene is TRBV29-1, the J gene TRBJ2-1; TRBD2 matches 10 bases. Germline V gene data show CDR1 as SQVTM and CDR2 as ANQGSEA. There are 12 residues in the CDR3. The CDR3 loop reads CSIAGGWNEQFF. CDR3 coding DNA: TGCTCGATAGCGGGAGGCTGGAATGAGCAGTTCTTC.

The chain links TRBV10-1 to TRBJ2-7, with D possibly TRBD1 on 7 matching bases. CDR3 length equals 14 residues. The ends were cut back, 4 bases at V and 5 bases at J, with 15 bases in the middle. Germline V CDR1 and CDR2: WNHNN, SYGVQD (reference sequence). The CDR3 DNA reads as TGCGCCAGCAGTGCGAGCAGGGGGGACCACGAGCAGTACTTC. This gives the protein CASSASRGDHEQYF.

This clonotype was observed a handful of times. CDR3 nucleotide sequence: TGCGCCAGCAGCCAAGAGGTGCGACGGGAAGAGACCCAGTACTTC. It codes for CASSQEVRREETQYF. The gene calls are TRBV4-1 and TRBJ2-5; D is ambiguous. Germline CDR1 and CDR2: MGHRA and YSYEKL. Trimming shortened V by 0 bases and J by 3 bases, and 11 bases separated the two germline ends. The CDR3 is 15 residues long.

This clonotype was detected a few times. This chain connects TRBV12-3 or TRBV12-4 to TRBJ1-3, with D possibly being TRBD1 (5 bases). The V and J ends lost 6 bases and 6 bases respectively, with 12 bases between them. The CDR3 totals 13 residues. The CDR3: CASRPQGVNTIYF. The DNA for the CDR3 is TGTGCCAGCAGGCCCCAGGGCGTAAACACCATATATTTT.

J is TRBJ2-3 and V is TRBV6-2 or TRBV6-3; 8 positions match TRBD2. The CDR3 runs 16 residues. V shed 5 bases, J shed 2 bases, and the junction held 9 bases outside the gene matches. Germline CDR1 reads MNHEY; CDR2 reads SVGEGT. The CDR3 coding sequence is TGTGCCAGCAGTCGGGAGCGGGAGCCTTCCACAGATACGCAGTATTTT. Amino acids: CASSREREPSTDTQYF.

V is TRBV12-3 or TRBV12-4 and J is TRBJ2-1, with a tentative D call TRBD2 (6 bases). The CDR3 covers 12 residues. The germline V and J ends were trimmed by 5 bases and 10 bases, with 12 bases remaining between them. CDR3 DNA sequence: TGTGCCAGCAGTGCGACTAGGATCGAGCAGTTCTTC. Protein sequence: CASSATRIEQFF.

This clonotype occurred a few times. The chain carries TRBV5-4 and TRBJ2-5; no firm D call. CDR1 SGHNT and CDR2 YYREEE come from the germline V gene (reference sequence). The CDR3 has 13 amino acids. V was clipped by 1 base and J by 1 base, with 5 bases between them. The DNA of the CDR3 is TGTGCCAGCAGCTTGCGGCGCCAAGAGACCCAGTACTTC. Translation: CASSLRRQETQYF.

The V gene is TRBV18, the J gene TRBJ2-1, with D unresolved. V shed 3 bases and J shed 6 bases, with 18 bases lying between them. The CDR3 covers 16 residues. Per germline, CDR1 KGHSH and CDR2 LQKENI. CDR3 nucleotides: TGTGCCAGCTCACCCCCCAACAGCCCTGGTGCCAATGAGCAGTTCTTC. Protein sequence: CASSPPNSPGANEQFF.

This clonotype was seen only a few times. This chain links TRBV6-5 with TRBJ2-5; TRBD1 agrees at 8 bases. Per the germline V gene, CDR1 is MNHEY and CDR2 is SVGAGI. Unmatched junction bases numbered 1, after V lost 8 bases and J lost 5 bases. This CDR3 region has 11 residues. CDR3 protein: CASQGAETQYF. The CDR3 DNA is TGTGCCAGCCAGGGGGCCGAGACCCAGTACTTC.

This clonotype was recorded a few times. This chain uses TRBV27 with TRBJ1-1; D is possibly TRBD1 (6 bases). V lost 8 bases to trimming and J lost 1 base, with 23 bases between them. CDR3 length: 17 amino acids. Germline loops: CDR1 MNHEY, CDR2 SMNVEV (reference sequence). CDR3 sequence (DNA): TGTGCCAGCTTGATGGGCAGGGGCTGGATTAGGAACACTGAAGCTTTCTTT. This translates into CASLMGRGWIRNTEAFF.

This clonotype was found many times. The V and J genes are TRBV6-5 and TRBJ2-5; 7 positions agree with TRBD1. V trimming: 3 bases; J trimming: 1 base; junction bases outside the gene matches: 2. The CDR3 runs 14 residues. Germline V gene sequence: CDR1 MNHEY, CDR2 SVGAGI. CDR3: CASSYGTAQETQYF. In nucleotides, the CDR3 is TGTGCCAGCAGTTATGGGACAGCCCAAGAGACCCAGTACTTC.

The chain joins TRBV20-1 to TRBJ2-1; 13 bases align to TRBD2. CDR1 is DFQATT and CDR2 is SNEGSKA in the germline V gene (reference sequence). V lost 6 bases to trimming and J lost 7 bases; unmatched junction nucleotides: 9. This CDR3 region has 15 residues. CDR3 loop: CSAHGLAGVRNEQFF. In DNA, the CDR3 is TGCAGTGCCCACGGACTAGCGGGAGTGAGGAATGAGCAGTTCTTC.